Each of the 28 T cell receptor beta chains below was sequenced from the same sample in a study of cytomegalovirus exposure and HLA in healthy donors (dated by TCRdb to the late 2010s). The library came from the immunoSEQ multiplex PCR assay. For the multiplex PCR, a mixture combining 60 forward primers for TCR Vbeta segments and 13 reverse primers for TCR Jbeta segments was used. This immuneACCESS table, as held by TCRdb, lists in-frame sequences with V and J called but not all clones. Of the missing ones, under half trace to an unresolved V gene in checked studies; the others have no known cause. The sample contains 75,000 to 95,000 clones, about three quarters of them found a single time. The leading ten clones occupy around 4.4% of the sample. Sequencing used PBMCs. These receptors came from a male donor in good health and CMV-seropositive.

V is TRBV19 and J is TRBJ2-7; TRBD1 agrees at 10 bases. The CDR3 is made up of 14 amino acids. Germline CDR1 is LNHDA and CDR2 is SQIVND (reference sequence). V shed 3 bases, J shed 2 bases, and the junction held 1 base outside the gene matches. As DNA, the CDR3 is TGTGCCAGTAGTATCGGGACAGGGGCCTACGAGCAGTACTTC. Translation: CASSIGTGAYEQYF.

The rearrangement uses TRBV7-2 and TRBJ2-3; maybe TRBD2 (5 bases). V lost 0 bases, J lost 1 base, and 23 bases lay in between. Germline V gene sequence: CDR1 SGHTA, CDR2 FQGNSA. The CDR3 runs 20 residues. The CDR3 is CASSLALGLANSIGTDTQYF. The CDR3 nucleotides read TGTGCCAGCAGCTTAGCGCTTGGGCTAGCCAACTCCATCGGCACAGATACGCAGTATTTT.

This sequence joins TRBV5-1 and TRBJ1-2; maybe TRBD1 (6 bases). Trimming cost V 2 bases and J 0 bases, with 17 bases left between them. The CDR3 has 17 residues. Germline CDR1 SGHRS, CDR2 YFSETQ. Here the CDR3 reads CASSFGDLGGANYGYTF. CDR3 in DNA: TGCGCCAGCAGCTTCGGAGATTTAGGGGGAGCTAACTATGGCTACACCTTC. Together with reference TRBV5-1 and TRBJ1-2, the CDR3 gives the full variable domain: KAGVTQTPRYLIKTRGQQVTLSCSPISGHRSVSWYQQTPGQGLQFLFEYFSETQRNKGNFPGRFSGRQFSNSRSEMNVSTLELGDSALYLCASSFGDLGGANYGYTFGSGTRLTVV.

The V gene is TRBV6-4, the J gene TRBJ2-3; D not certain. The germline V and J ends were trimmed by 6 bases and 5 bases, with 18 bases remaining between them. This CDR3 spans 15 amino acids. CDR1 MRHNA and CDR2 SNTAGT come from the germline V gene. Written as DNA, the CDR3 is TGTGCCAGCAGCTCGCTGGCAGGCGTAGGAGATACGCAGTATTTT. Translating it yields CASSSLAGVGDTQYF.

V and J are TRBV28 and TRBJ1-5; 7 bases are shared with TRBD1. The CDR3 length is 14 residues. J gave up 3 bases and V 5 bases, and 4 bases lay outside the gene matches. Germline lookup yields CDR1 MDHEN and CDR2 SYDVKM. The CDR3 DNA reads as TGTGCCAGCAGTACAGGGGCCTACAATCAGCCCCAGCATTTT. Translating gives CASSTGAYNQPQHF.

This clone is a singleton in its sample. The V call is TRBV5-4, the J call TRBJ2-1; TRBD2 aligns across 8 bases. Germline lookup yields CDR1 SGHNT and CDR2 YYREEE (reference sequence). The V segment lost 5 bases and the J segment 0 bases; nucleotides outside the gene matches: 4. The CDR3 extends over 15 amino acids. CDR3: CASRRAGGSYNEQFF. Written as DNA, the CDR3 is TGTGCCAGCAGACGCGCGGGGGGCTCCTACAATGAGCAGTTCTTC. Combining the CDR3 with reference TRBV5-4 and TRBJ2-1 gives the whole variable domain ETGVTQSPTHLIKTRGQQVTLRCSSQSGHNTVSWYQQALGQGPQFIFQYYREEENGRGNFPPRFSGLQFPNYSSELNVNALELDDSALYLCASRRAGGSYNEQFFGPGTRLTVL.

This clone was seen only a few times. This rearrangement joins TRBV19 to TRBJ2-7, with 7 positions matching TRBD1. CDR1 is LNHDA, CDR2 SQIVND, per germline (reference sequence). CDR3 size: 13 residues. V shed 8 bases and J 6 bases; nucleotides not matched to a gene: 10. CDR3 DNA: TGTGCCAGTGGGACAAACAGGGGTGGCGAGCAGTACTTC. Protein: CASGTNRGGEQYF.

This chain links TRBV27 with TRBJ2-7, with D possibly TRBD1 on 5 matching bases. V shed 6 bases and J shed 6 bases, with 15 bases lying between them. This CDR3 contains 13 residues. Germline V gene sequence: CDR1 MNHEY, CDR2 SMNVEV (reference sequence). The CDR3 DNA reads TGTGCCAGCAGAACAGAACAGGTAACCGAGCAGTACTTC. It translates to CASRTEQVTEQYF.

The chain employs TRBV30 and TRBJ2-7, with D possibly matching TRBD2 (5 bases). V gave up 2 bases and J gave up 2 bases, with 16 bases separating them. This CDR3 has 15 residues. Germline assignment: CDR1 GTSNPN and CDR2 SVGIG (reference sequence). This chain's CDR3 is CAWSSFGQRAYEQYF. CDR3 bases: TGTGCCTGGAGTTCCTTTGGTCAGAGGGCCTACGAGCAGTACTTC. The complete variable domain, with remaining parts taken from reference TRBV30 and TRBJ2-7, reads SQTIHQWPATLVQPVGSPLSLECTVEGTSNPNLYWYRQAAGRGLQLLFYSVGIGQISSEVPQNLSASRPQDRQFILSSKKLLLSDSGFYLCAWSSFGQRAYEQYFGPGTRLTVT.

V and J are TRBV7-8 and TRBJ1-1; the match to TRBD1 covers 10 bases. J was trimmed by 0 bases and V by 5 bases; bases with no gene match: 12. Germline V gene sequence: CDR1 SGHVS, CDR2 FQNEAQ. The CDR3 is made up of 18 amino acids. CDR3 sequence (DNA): TGTGCCAGCAGCCAGGACAGGGGGTTTTTCGACATGAACACTGAAGCTTTCTTT. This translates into CASSQDRGFFDMNTEAFF.

For the CDR3, the DNA is TGTGCCTGGAGTAGAGGTGGGGCCAACGTCCTGACTTTC. Its protein is CAWSRGGANVLTF. The chain combines TRBV30 with TRBJ2-6, with D hard to call. CDR1 and CDR2 from the germline V gene are GTSNPN and SVGIG (reference sequence). The CDR3 runs to 13 residues. V was pared by 2 bases and J by 3 bases, with 5 bases between. The variable domain in full, completed from reference TRBV30 and TRBJ2-6, reads SQTIHQWPATLVQPVGSPLSLECTVEGTSNPNLYWYRQAAGRGLQLLFYSVGIGQISSEVPQNLSASRPQDRQFILSSKKLLLSDSGFYLCAWSRGGANVLTFGAGSRLTVL.

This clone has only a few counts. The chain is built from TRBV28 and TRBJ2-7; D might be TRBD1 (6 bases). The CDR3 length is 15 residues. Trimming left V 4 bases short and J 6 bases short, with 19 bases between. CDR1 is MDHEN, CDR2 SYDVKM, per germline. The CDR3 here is CASSSTGTDSSEQYF. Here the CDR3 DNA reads TGTGCCAGCAGTTCAACCGGGACGGACAGCTCCGAGCAGTACTTC.

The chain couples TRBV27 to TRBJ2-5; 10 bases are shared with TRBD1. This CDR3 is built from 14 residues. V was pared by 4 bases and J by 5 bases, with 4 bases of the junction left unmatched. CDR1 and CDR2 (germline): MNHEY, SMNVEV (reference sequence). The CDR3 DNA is TGTGCCAGCAGTTCGACAGGGGGCGCGGAGACCCAGTACTTC. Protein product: CASSSTGGAETQYF.

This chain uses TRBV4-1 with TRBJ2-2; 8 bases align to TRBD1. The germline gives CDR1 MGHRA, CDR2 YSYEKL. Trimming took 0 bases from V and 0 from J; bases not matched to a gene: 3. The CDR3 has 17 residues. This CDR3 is CASSQDPGGANTGELFF. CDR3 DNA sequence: TGCGCCAGCAGCCAAGATCCAGGGGGCGCGAACACCGGGGAGCTGTTTTTT.

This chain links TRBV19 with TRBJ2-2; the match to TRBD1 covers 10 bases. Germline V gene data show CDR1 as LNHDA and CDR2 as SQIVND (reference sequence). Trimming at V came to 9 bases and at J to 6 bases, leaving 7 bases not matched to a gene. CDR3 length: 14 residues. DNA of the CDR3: TGTGCCAGCACGGGACAGGGGCCACCCGGGGAGCTGTTTTTT. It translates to CASTGQGPPGELFF.

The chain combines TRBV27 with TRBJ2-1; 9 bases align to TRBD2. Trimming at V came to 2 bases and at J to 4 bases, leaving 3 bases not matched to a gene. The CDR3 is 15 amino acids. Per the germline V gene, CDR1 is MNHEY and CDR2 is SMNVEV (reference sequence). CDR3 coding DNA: TGTGCCAGCAGTTTACGGGCGGGAGGGTACAATGAGCAGTTCTTC. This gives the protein CASSLRAGGYNEQFF.

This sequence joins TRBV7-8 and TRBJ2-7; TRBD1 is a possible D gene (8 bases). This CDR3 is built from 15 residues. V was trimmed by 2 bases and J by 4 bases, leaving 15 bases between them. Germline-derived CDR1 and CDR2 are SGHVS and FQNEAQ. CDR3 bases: TGTGCCAGCAGCTTATCGGACAGGGAGGGTTACGAGCAGTACTTC. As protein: CASSLSDREGYEQYF.

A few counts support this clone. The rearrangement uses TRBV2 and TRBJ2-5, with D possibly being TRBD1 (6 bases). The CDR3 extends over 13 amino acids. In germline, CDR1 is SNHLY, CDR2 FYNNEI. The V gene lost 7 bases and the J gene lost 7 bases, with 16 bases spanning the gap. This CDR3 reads CASIGGIGRTQYF. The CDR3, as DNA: TGTGCCAGCATAGGGGGAATAGGGCGGACCCAGTACTTC.

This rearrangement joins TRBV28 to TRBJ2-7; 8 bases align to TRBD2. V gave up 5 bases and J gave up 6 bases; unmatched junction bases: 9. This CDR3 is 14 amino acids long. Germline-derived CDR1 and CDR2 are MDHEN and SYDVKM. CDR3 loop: CASSDRAGASEQYF. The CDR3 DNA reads TGTGCCAGCAGTGACCGAGCGGGAGCGTCCGAGCAGTACTTC.

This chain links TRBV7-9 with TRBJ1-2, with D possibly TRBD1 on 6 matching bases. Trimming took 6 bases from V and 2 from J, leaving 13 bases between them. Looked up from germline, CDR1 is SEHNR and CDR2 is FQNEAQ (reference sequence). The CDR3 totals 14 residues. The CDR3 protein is CASRSTTGNYGYTF. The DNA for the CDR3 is TGTGCCAGCAGATCAACGACAGGAAACTATGGCTACACCTTC.

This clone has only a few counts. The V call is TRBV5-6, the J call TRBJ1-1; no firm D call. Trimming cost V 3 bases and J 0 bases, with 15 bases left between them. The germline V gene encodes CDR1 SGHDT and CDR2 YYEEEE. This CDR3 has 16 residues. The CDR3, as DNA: TGTGCCAGCAGCTATAAACACGGGATTATGAACACTGAAGCTTTCTTT. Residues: CASSYKHGIMNTEAFF.

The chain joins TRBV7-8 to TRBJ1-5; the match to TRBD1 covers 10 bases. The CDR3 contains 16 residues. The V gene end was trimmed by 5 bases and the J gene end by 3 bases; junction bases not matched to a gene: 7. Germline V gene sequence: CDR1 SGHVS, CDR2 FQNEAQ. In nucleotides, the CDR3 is TGTGCCAGCAGCGGTAGACAGGGGGCTATCAATCAGCCCCAGCATTTT. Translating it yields CASSGRQGAINQPQHF. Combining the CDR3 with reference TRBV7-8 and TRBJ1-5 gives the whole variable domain GAGVSQSPRYKVAKRGQDVALRCDPISGHVSLFWYQQALGQGPEFLTYFQNEAQLDKSGLPSDRFFAERPEGSVSTLKIQRTQQEDSAVYLCASSGRQGAINQPQHFGDGTRLSIL.

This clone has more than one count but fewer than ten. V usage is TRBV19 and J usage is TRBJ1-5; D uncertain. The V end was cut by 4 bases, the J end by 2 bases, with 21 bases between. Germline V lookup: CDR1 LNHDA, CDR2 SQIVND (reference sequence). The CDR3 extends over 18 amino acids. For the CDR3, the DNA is TGTGCCAGTAGTACCCCACCGATGCGGGTAGCTGGCAATCAGCCCCAGCATTTT. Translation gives CASSTPPMRVAGNQPQHF.

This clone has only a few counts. CDR3 residues: CASSLELAASGEQFF. The CDR3 DNA sequence: TGTGCCAGCAGCTTGGAACTAGCGGCTTCAGGGGAGCAGTTCTTC. This rearrangement joins TRBV5-4 to TRBJ2-1; 8 bases map to TRBD2. There are 15 residues in the CDR3. Per germline, CDR1 SGHNT and CDR2 YYREEE (reference sequence). With 0 bases clipped from V and 10 bases from J, the junction kept 9 bases outside the gene matches.

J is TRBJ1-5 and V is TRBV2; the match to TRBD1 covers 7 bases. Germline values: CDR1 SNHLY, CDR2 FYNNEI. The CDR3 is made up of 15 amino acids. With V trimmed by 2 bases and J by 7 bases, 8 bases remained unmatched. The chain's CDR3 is CASSEWGDSKQPQHF. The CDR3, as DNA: TGTGCCAGCAGTGAATGGGGGGACAGTAAGCAGCCCCAGCATTTT.

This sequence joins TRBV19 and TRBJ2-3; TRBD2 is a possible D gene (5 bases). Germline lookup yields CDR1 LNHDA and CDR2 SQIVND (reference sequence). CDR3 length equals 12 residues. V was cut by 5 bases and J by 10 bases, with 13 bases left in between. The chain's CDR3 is CASSSVSGAQYF. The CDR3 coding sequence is TGTGCCAGTAGTTCTGTCTCCGGGGCGCAGTATTTT.

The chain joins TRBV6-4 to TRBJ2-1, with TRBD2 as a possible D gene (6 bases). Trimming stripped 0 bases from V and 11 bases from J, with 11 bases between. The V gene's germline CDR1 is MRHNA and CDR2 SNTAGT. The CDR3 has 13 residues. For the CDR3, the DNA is TGTGCCAGCAGTGACTCCAGTAGCGGCCAGCAGTTCTTC. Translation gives CASSDSSSGQQFF.

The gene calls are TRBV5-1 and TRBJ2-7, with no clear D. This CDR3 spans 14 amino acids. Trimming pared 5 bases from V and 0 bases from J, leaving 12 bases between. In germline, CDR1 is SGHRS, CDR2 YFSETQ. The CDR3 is CASRRSLSSYEQYF. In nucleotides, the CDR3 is TGCGCCAGCAGGAGATCACTTAGCTCCTACGAGCAGTACTTC.